Following are 21 T cell receptor beta chains from one sample sequenced in a study of cytomegalovirus exposure and HLA in healthy donors (dated by TCRdb to the late 2010s). Preparation of the library involved the immunoSEQ multiplex PCR assay. For the multiplex PCR, a mixture combining 60 forward primers for TCR Vbeta segments and 13 reverse primers for TCR Jbeta segments was used. This immuneACCESS table, as held by TCRdb, lists in-frame sequences with V and J called but not all clones. Of the missing ones, under half trace to an unresolved V gene in checked studies; the others have no known cause. This sample lists about 110,000 clones; about 76% were detected once. Approximately 8.4% of the sample belongs to the ten largest clones. The sample comprised PBMCs. The receptor source for this set is a man aged 35 to 55 in good health and CMV-seronegative.

The chain is built from TRBV30 and TRBJ2-7, with a tentative D call TRBD1 (5 bases). The germline CDR1 and CDR2 sequences are GTSNPN and SVGIG (reference sequence). The CDR3 has 13 residues. With 0 bases removed from V and 6 bases from J, the gap between germline ends came to 12 bases. The CDR3 coding sequence is TGTGCCTGGAGTGTACAGGATGGGTTCGAGCAGTACTTC. It specifies CAWSVQDGFEQYF.

This chain joins TRBV14 and TRBJ1-1; 10 bases are a match to TRBD1. The CDR3 covers 15 residues. Trimming cost V 4 bases and J 5 bases; bases outside gene matches: 7. Germline V gene data show CDR1 as SGHDN and CDR2 as FVKESK. The CDR3 nucleotides read TGTGCCAGCAGCCGACGACAGGGGGCCGGGACTGAAGCTTTCTTT. Translated: CASSRRQGAGTEAFF.

The chain is built from TRBV4-2 and TRBJ1-4; a possible D gene is TRBD1 (6 bases). This CDR3 is 15 amino acids long. The V gene's germline CDR1 is LGHNA and CDR2 YNFKEQ. V was cut by 8 bases and J by 7 bases, with 20 bases left in between. The CDR3 DNA is TGTGCCAGCGCTGGGGGGGGCGGGGGGCCTGAAAAACTGTTTTTT. This encodes CASAGGGGGPEKLFF.

The genes are TRBV25-1 and TRBJ2-5, with no clear D. Germline CDR1 is MGHDK and CDR2 is SYGVNS. V lost 2 bases to trimming and J lost 0 bases, with 7 bases between them. The CDR3 covers 14 residues. The CDR3 DNA reads TGTGCCAGCAGTGAACCCCTTGACCAAGAGACCCAGTACTTC. This encodes CASSEPLDQETQYF.

This sequence joins TRBV6-1 and TRBJ1-2; 9 bases are a match to TRBD1. Losses at the gene ends were 4 bases for V and 2 bases for J; bases not matched to a gene: 8. Per the germline V gene, CDR1 is MNHNS and CDR2 is SASEGT. This CDR3 comprises 16 residues. The CDR3 sequence: CASSAPLGTGNYGYTF. For the CDR3, the DNA is TGTGCCAGCAGTGCCCCACTGGGGACAGGGAACTATGGCTACACCTTC.

This chain links TRBV5-1 with TRBJ1-1, with D maybe TRBD1 (6 bases). Germline V gene data show CDR1 as SGHRS and CDR2 as YFSETQ. Deletions cut 2 bases from V and 1 base from J, with 6 bases between. The CDR3 totals 13 residues. The CDR3 region has the DNA TGCGCCAGCAGCTTAGGGGGGAACACTGAAGCTTTCTTT. Protein product: CASSLGGNTEAFF.

The chain links TRBV19 to TRBJ2-1; D remains ambiguous. There are 13 residues in the CDR3. Germline CDR1 is LNHDA and CDR2 is SQIVND (reference sequence). The CDR3 loop is CAATSTADNEQFF. CDR3 bases: TGTGCGGCCACATCGACGGCGGACAATGAGCAGTTCTTC.

The chain is built from TRBV7-3 and TRBJ2-1, with D tentatively TRBD1 (6 bases). The V gene's germline CDR1 is SGHTA and CDR2 FQGTGA. The CDR3 runs 13 residues. Trimming pared 6 bases from V and 5 bases from J, leaving 11 bases between. DNA for the CDR3: TGTGCCAGCAGGCAAGCAGGGGACAATGAGCAGTTCTTC. Its protein product is CASRQAGDNEQFF. Drawing the rest from reference TRBV7-3 and TRBJ2-1, the complete variable domain is GAGVSQTPSNKVTEKGKYVELRCDPISGHTALYWYRQSLGQGPEFLIYFQGTGAADDSGLPNDRFFAVRPEGSVSTLKIQRTERGDSAVYLCASRQAGDNEQFFGPGTRLTVL.

The rearrangement joins TRBV14 to TRBJ2-1, with 10 bases matching TRBD2. CDR1 is SGHDN, CDR2 FVKESK, per germline. The CDR3 has 16 amino acids. V lost 1 base to trimming and J lost 6 bases; unmatched junction nucleotides: 6. The CDR3 loop reads CASSQAVQRGGNEQFF. The CDR3 nucleotides are TGTGCCAGCAGCCAAGCTGTCCAGCGGGGGGGCAATGAGCAGTTCTTC.

The chain is built from TRBV4-3 and TRBJ2-5; 10 positions agree with TRBD2. The V segment lost 2 bases and the J segment 1 base; nucleotides outside the gene matches: 10. Germline V gene lookup returns CDR1 LGHNA and CDR2 YSLEER. This CDR3 region has 18 residues. The CDR3 nucleotides are TGCGCCAGCAGCCAAAGCGGGGGGGCCCGATTCCTCCAAGAGACCCAGTACTTC. It translates to CASSQSGGARFLQETQYF.

This chain links TRBV9 with TRBJ1-3, with a weak D call TRBD1 (6 bases). This CDR3 region has 14 residues. Trimming removed 2 bases at V and 3 bases at J, with 9 bases between. CDR1 and CDR2 (germline): SGDLS, YYNGEE. The CDR3 loop reads CASSVGTIGNTIYF. The CDR3 DNA follows: TGTGCCAGCAGCGTCGGGACAATTGGAAACACCATATATTTT.

The chain is built from TRBV7-2 and TRBJ1-6, with 12 bases fitting TRBD1. V was clipped by 4 bases and J by 6 bases; unmatched bases: 7. This CDR3 contains 17 residues. Germline CDR1 SGHTA, CDR2 FQGNSA. CDR3 region: CASSSGTGGRSNSPLHF. CDR3 DNA: TGTGCCAGCAGCTCCGGGACAGGGGGCCGGAGTAATTCACCCCTCCACTTT.

The V and J genes are TRBV7-8 and TRBJ1-3, with 7 bases matching TRBD1. Germline V CDR1 and CDR2: SGHVS, FQNEAQ. With V trimmed by 5 bases and J by 0 bases, 4 bases remained unmatched. The CDR3 has 15 amino acids. The DNA of the CDR3 is TGTGCCAGCAGCGAACGGGACAGCTCTGGAAACACCATATATTTT. This codes for CASSERDSSGNTIYF.

V usage is TRBV4-3 and J usage is TRBJ2-2; D gene ambiguous. This CDR3 comprises 16 residues. Trimming pared 3 bases from V and 4 bases from J, leaving 15 bases between. Germline CDR1 reads LGHNA; CDR2 reads YSLEER. This CDR3 is CASSQPNTAGTGELFF. CDR3 nucleotide sequence: TGCGCCAGCAGCCAGCCTAACACAGCCGGCACCGGGGAGCTGTTTTTT.

The chain uses TRBV9 and TRBJ1-1; D is unresolved. Trimming took off 0 bases at V and 3 bases at J, with 15 bases between the two ends. The CDR3 sequence is 16 residues long. Germline CDR1 SGDLS, CDR2 YYNGEE. This CDR3 is CASSVEFGSRHTEAFF. The CDR3 DNA is TGTGCCAGCAGCGTAGAATTTGGGAGCCGGCACACTGAAGCTTTCTTT.

V and J are TRBV4-1 and TRBJ2-7; 13 bases line up with TRBD2. The CDR3 contains 16 residues. With V trimmed by 3 bases and J by 2 bases, 4 bases remained unmatched. From germline, CDR1 is MGHRA and CDR2 YSYEKL. Written as DNA, the CDR3 is TGCGCCAGCAGCCAGGGGGGACTAGCGGGACCCTACGAGCAGTACTTC. Its translation is CASSQGGLAGPYEQYF.

The rearrangement links TRBV27 to TRBJ1-5; D is perhaps TRBD1 (5 bases). The CDR3 covers 15 residues. From germline, CDR1 is MNHEY and CDR2 SMNVEV (reference sequence). V lost 2 bases to trimming and J lost 2 bases, with 10 bases between them. CDR3: CASSLAKGGNQPQHF. CDR3 coding DNA: TGTGCCAGCAGTTTAGCCAAAGGGGGCAATCAGCCCCAGCATTTT.

This clone was detected only a few times. The V and J genes are TRBV27 and TRBJ2-1; the match to TRBD1 covers 9 bases. The CDR3 is 14 residues long. V lost 4 bases to trimming and J lost 7 bases; unmatched junction nucleotides: 5. Germline V gives CDR1 MNHEY, CDR2 SMNVEV (reference sequence). CDR3 nucleotide sequence: TGTGCCAGCAGTTCCCGGGACAGGGTGAATGAGCAGTTCTTC. Its protein product is CASSSRDRVNEQFF.

The V call is TRBV7-2, the J call TRBJ2-7; 11 nucleotides match TRBD2. This CDR3 comprises 18 residues. Germline trimming cut 5 bases from V and 3 bases from J; bases unmatched to any gene: 15. Germline CDR1 SGHTA, CDR2 FQGNSA. As DNA, the CDR3 is TGTGCCAGCAGCCCGATGAGAGGTCTTAGCGGGGGGGACTACGAGCAGTACTTC. Protein sequence: CASSPMRGLSGGDYEQYF.

In its sample, this clone was seen once. The junction differs from germline at one of its ends, possibly a read error. The chain joins TRBV9 to TRBJ2-3, with 8 bases matching TRBD2. Germline V gene data show CDR1 as SGDLS and CDR2 as YYNGEE. The CDR3 is made up of 16 amino acids. CDR3 bases: TGTGCCAGCACCGTCGGGGGGGGCGGGAGCACAAATACGCAGTATTTT. Translating it yields CASTVGGGGSTNTQYF.

The rearrangement uses TRBV27 and TRBJ1-6; 10 bases map to TRBD1. The CDR3 runs 13 residues. V lost 7 bases and J lost 11; bases outside the gene matches: 5. The germline V gene encodes CDR1 MNHEY and CDR2 SMNVEV (reference sequence). The CDR3: CASTRTGGAPLHF. DNA of the CDR3: TGTGCCAGCACAAGGACAGGGGGTGCACCCCTCCACTTT.